These 14 T cell receptor beta chains were sequenced from one sample in a study of Ad26.COV2.S vaccination and SARS-CoV-2 variants. Treatment noted: around 19 received Ad26.COV2.S at low or high dose, single or two shots; several received placebo; per-sample allocation not given. It was on day 63 after the first vaccine or placebo injection that samples were taken. Generated by immunoSEQ multiplex PCR, the TCRdb table keeps only in-frame clones and is missing some. The repertoire includes some 240,000 clones, around 88% of them detected once, and 2.5% to 3.5% sits in the top ten. The source material was peripheral blood, sampled in a trial of Ad26.COV2.S vaccine versus placebo. Receptor source: a person between 18 and 60 years old who received the Ad26.COV2.S COVID-19 vaccine or a placebo.

The chain uses TRBV6-2 or TRBV6-3 and TRBJ2-1; D possibly corresponds to TRBD2 (6 bases). Germline V gives CDR1 MNHEY, CDR2 SVGEGT. This CDR3 is 13 amino acids long. Trimming removed 5 bases at V and 12 bases at J, with 17 bases between. CDR3 nucleotide sequence: TGTGCCAGCAGTCCCCGGGACTGCGAACGGCAGTTCTTC. The encoded protein is CASSPRDCERQFF.

The rearrangement links TRBV10-3 to TRBJ2-2; maybe TRBD2 (6 bases). CDR1 and CDR2 (germline): ENHRY, SYGVKD. Deletions cut 2 bases from V and 6 bases from J, with 10 bases between. The CDR3 has 14 residues. CDR3 amino acids: CAISEELASGELFF. The CDR3 DNA sequence: TGTGCCATCAGTGAGGAGCTAGCGTCCGGGGAGCTGTTTTTT.

This clone is a singleton in its sample. The chain carries TRBV7-2 and TRBJ2-2, with no clear D. V was shortened by 0 bases and J by 3 bases, with 2 bases between the two germline ends. The CDR3 has 13 amino acids. The germline CDR1 and CDR2 sequences are SGHTA and FQGNSA. The CDR3: CASSLADTGELFF. For the CDR3, the DNA is TGTGCCAGCAGCTTAGCAGACACCGGGGAGCTGTTTTTT.

The V and J genes are TRBV30 and TRBJ1-2, with D possibly TRBD1 on 6 matching bases. This CDR3 has 13 residues. The germline V gene has CDR1 GTSNPN and CDR2 SVGIG (reference sequence). V was pared by 2 bases and J by 3 bases, with 10 bases between. In nucleotides, the CDR3 is TGTGCCTGGAGTATGAGGGGGGACTATGGCTACACCTTC. This codes for CAWSMRGDYGYTF.

The gene calls are TRBV12-3 or TRBV12-4 and TRBJ1-2, with D unresolved. This CDR3 is 12 amino acids long. Trimming removed 3 bases at V and 4 bases at J, with 6 bases between. CDR3 sequence reads: CASSFAPYGYTF. The CDR3 DNA sequence: TGTGCCAGCAGTTTCGCTCCCTATGGCTACACCTTC.

V usage is TRBV5-1 and J usage is TRBJ1-4; tentative D call: TRBD1 (5 bases). V shed 4 bases and J shed 1 base, with 8 bases lying between them. Per the germline V gene, CDR1 is SGHRS and CDR2 is YFSETQ. This CDR3 contains 14 residues. The DNA for the CDR3 is TGCGCCAGCAGCCATCAGGGAACTAATGAAAAACTGTTTTTT. This codes for CASSHQGTNEKLFF.

The chain links TRBV5-1 to TRBJ1-1; TRBD1 might be the D (5 bases). The CDR3 contains 14 residues. Trimming took 0 bases from V and 1 from J, leaving 7 bases between them. Germline assignment: CDR1 SGHRS and CDR2 YFSETQ. The CDR3 DNA reads TGCGCCAGCAGCTTGGCCCAGGGGAACACTGAAGCTTTCTTT. This codes for CASSLAQGNTEAFF.

The rearrangement links TRBV5-4 to TRBJ2-7; 11 nucleotides agree with TRBD1. The CDR3 runs 15 residues. The germline gives CDR1 SGHNT, CDR2 YYREEE (reference sequence). The V gene end was trimmed by 2 bases and the J gene end by 3 bases; junction bases not matched to a gene: 4. The CDR3, as DNA: TGTGCCAGCAGCTTTAGGACAGGGGGCGTCTACGAGCAGTACTTC. It is translated as CASSFRTGGVYEQYF. Full variable domain (remainder filled in from reference TRBV5-4 and TRBJ2-7): ETGVTQSPTHLIKTRGQQVTLRCSSQSGHNTVSWYQQALGQGPQFIFQYYREEENGRGNFPPRFSGLQFPNYSSELNVNALELDDSALYLCASSFRTGGVYEQYFGPGTRLTVT.

The chain links TRBV10-3 to TRBJ1-1; unclear D gene. Deletions cut 5 bases from V and 1 base from J, with 8 bases between. The CDR3 extends over 13 amino acids. Germline values: CDR1 ENHRY, CDR2 SYGVKD. CDR3 loop: CAISSGRNTEAFF. The CDR3 DNA reads as TGTGCCATCAGTAGTGGCAGGAACACTGAAGCTTTCTTT.

This sequence joins TRBV18 and TRBJ2-5; no definite D call. Trimming stripped 3 bases from V and 3 bases from J, with 11 bases between. Germline loops: CDR1 KGHSH, CDR2 LQKENI. The CDR3 runs to 14 residues. CDR3 amino acids: CASSPTTGKETQYF. The DNA of the CDR3 is TGTGCCAGCTCACCCACGACTGGCAAAGAGACCCAGTACTTC.

The chain carries TRBV5-1 and TRBJ1-1; tentatively, D is TRBD1 (5 bases). V dropped 3 bases and J dropped 0 bases, with 18 bases sitting between them. The CDR3 is 17 residues long. Germline CDR1 reads SGHRS; CDR2 reads YFSETQ. In DNA form, the CDR3 reads TGCGCCAGCAGCTCCAGACAGATGAACTCTATGAACACTGAAGCTTTCTTT. Translating gives CASSSRQMNSMNTEAFF.

The V and J genes are TRBV7-2 and TRBJ2-7; D may be TRBD2 (5 bases). The CDR3 contains 13 residues. CDR1 is SGHTA, CDR2 FQGNSA, per germline. The V end was cut by 4 bases, the J end by 9 bases, with 16 bases between. The CDR3 DNA reads as TGTGCCAGCAGCTCAGAAGAGGGTCTCGGGCAGTACTTC. This codes for CASSSEEGLGQYF.

This chain links TRBV29-1 with TRBJ2-1; TRBD2 agrees at 7 bases. Trimming took 5 bases from V and 5 from J; bases not matched to a gene: 6. This CDR3 spans 13 amino acids. Germline V gene lookup returns CDR1 SQVTM and CDR2 ANQGSEA. CDR3 sequence (DNA): TGCAGCGTTACGGGCGGGAGTAACAATGAGCAGTTCTTC. Residues: CSVTGGSNNEQFF.

The chain combines TRBV5-4 with TRBJ1-1; no reliable D call. With 5 bases removed from V and 3 bases from J, the gap between germline ends came to 8 bases. This CDR3 is 12 amino acids long. Germline CDR1 SGHNT, CDR2 YYREEE (reference sequence). The CDR3 loop reads CASRDRDTEAFF. The CDR3 DNA sequence: TGTGCCAGCAGGGACCGAGACACTGAAGCTTTCTTT.